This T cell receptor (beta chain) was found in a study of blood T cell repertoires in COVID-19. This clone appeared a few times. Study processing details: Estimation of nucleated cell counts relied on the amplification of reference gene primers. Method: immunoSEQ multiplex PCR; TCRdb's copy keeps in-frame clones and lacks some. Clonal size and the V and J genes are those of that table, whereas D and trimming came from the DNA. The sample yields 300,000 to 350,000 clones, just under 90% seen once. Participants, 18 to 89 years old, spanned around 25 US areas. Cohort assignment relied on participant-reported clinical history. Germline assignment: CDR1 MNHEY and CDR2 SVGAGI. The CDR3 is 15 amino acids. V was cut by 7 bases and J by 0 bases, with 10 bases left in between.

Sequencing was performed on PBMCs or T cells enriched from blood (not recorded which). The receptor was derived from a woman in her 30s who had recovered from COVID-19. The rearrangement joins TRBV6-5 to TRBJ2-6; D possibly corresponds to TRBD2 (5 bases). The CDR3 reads CASIGGYSGANVLTF. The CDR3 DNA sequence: TGTGCCAGCATTGGAGGTTACTCTGGGGCCAACGTCCTGACTTTC.